This T cell receptor beta chain appears in the sequencing data of a study of T-cell reconstitution after alpha-beta-depleted transplantation in children. Unique molecular identifiers featured in how the TCRbeta library was prepared. TCRdb passed the PCR reads through MiXCR, listing each CDR3 protein once. This table holds around 380,000 distinct CDR3 sequences, around 9.9% found once. The table lists this clonotype with many counts. This CDR3 is 12 amino acids long. Germline V gene lookup returns CDR1 SGDLS and CDR2 YYNGEE. The ends were cut back, 1 base at V and 6 bases at J, with 5 bases in the middle.

This TCR came from a human donor who donated a stem cell graft to a child with acute myeloid leukemia. The chain employs TRBV9 and TRBJ2-1, with a tentative D call TRBD2 (5 bases). Sequenced here: PBMCs from the stem cell graft donor, sampled from the stem cell graft. The CDR3, as DNA: TGTGCCAGCAGCGTAAGCGGCAATGAGCAGTTCTTC. It codes for CASSVSGNEQFF.